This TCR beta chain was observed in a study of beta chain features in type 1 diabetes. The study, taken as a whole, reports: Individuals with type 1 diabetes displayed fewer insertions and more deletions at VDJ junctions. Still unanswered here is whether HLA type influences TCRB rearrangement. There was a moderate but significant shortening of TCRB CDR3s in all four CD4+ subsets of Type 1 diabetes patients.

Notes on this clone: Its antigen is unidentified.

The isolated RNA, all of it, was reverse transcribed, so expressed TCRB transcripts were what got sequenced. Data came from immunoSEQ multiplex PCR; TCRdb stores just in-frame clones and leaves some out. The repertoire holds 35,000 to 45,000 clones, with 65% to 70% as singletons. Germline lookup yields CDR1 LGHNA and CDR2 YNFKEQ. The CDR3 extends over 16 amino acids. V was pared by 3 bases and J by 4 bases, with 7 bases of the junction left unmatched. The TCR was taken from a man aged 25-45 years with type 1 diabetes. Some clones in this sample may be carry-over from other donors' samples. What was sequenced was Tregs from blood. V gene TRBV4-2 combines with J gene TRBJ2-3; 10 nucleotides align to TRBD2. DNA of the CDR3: TGTGCCAGCAGCCAGGGGACTAGCGATGAGCCAGATACGCAGTATTTT. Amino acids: CASSQGTSDEPDTQYF.